This is a list of T cell receptor beta chains from one sample in a study of blood T cells in healthy people across ages. TCRdb ran MiXCR on the 5' RACE reads and lists one entry per CDR3 protein. Here the sample spans approximately 1,700,000 distinct CDR3 sequences, around 40% being singletons. The source material was blood. These receptors all stem from a human donor in good health. Each CDR3 is given with its conserved first and last residue. The order of the fields is J gene, CDR3 length, clone size, D gene, V gene, CDR3 DNA, CDR3 protein. D genes are given only for firm matches. Clone size appears in some rows only: once, few, many, or a class for an expanded clone.

>TRBJ2-5|12|-|-|TRBV3-1
TGTGCCAGCAACGATCTCCAAGAGACCCAGTACTTC
CASNDLQETQYF
>TRBJ1-5|13|-|-|TRBV12-3/TRBV12-4
TGTGCCAGCAGTCTATGGGCCAATCAGCCCCAGCATTTT
CASSLWANQPQHF
>TRBJ2-3|14|many|-|TRBV5-1
TGCGCCAGCAGCTTAGGCCCTGGGGGGGATACGCAGTATTTT
CASSLGPGGDTQYF
>TRBJ1-2|15|-|-|TRBV12-3/TRBV12-4
TGTGCCAGCAGTACCAGGACATCCCCCTCGGGAGGCTACACCTTC
CASSTRTSPSGGYTF
>TRBJ2-3|13|-|-|TRBV7-2
TGTGCCAGCAGCTATGGGGGACAAACCTTCCAGTATTTT
CASSYGGQTFQYF
>TRBJ2-4|14|many|-|TRBV4-1
TGCGCCAGCAGCCAAGATCCGGACAGAAACATTCAGTACTTC
CASSQDPDRNIQYF
>TRBJ2-7|14|-|TRBD1|TRBV6-5
TGTGCCAGCAGAAGGGGACAGGGGCTCTACGAGCAGTACTTC
CASRRGQGLYEQYF
>TRBJ1-1|13|-|-|TRBV5-1
TGCGCCAGCAGCTTGAACTTCAACACTGAAGCTTTCTTT
CASSLNFNTEAFF
>TRBJ2-1|16|many|TRBD2|TRBV5-1
TGTGCCAGCAGCTTAGAGGGCGGGGGCTCCTACAATGAGCAGTTCTTC
CASSLEGGGSYNEQFF
>TRBJ2-1|13|-|-|TRBV7-9
TGTGCCAGCAGCCGGGACCTTGCCAATGAGCAGTTCTTC
CASSRDLANEQFF
>TRBJ2-1|16|-|-|TRBV4-2
TGTGCCAGCAGCCAAAGGGACGCGGGGCGAAACAATGAGCAGTTCTTC
CASSQRDAGRNNEQFF
>TRBJ2-5|18|-|TRBD2|TRBV20-1
TGCAGTGCTAGAGGCCGTGGCGGACCTAAGGCGGGGGGGAAGACCCAGTACTTC
CSARGRGGPKAGGKTQYF
>TRBJ2-6|18|-|-|TRBV10-3
TGTGCCATCACCGCTGGACAGCTCACACCCTCTGGGGCCAACGTCCTGACTTTC
CAITAGQLTPSGANVLTF
>TRBJ2-2|16|-|TRBD2|TRBV4-1
TGCGCCAGCAGCCAAGAGCGGGGGGGTCGAACCGGGGAGCTGTTTTTT
CASSQERGGRTGELFF
>TRBJ1-6|14|many|-|TRBV5-1
TGCGCCAGCAGCTTGACAGGCTCAGGCTCACCCCTCCACTTT
CASSLTGSGSPLHF